One and the same sample provided the 29 T cell receptor beta chains below, sequenced in a study of cytomegalovirus exposure and HLA in healthy donors. PCR amplification relied on 60 Vbeta primers (plus 13 Jbeta primers). The assay was immunoSEQ multiplex PCR, and TCRdb's table has in-frame clones only and misses some. Of 150,000 to 200,000 clones detected, around 83% appear once; the ten largest clones hold roughly 2.2%. The sequenced sample consisted of PBMCs. The receptors originated from a man aged 18 to 30 in good health and CMV-seropositive.

This clone appeared a few times. The chain carries TRBV6-6 and TRBJ2-5, with a weak D call TRBD2 (5 bases). Trimming stripped 6 bases from V and 1 base from J, with 18 bases between. Looked up from germline, CDR1 is MNHNY and CDR2 is SVGAGI (reference sequence). The CDR3 has 16 residues. The CDR3 DNA follows: TGTGCCAGCAGGGACCCTGGCGGGCGCGCCCAAGAGACCCAGTACTTC. The encoded protein is CASRDPGGRAQETQYF.

The V and J genes are TRBV29-1 and TRBJ2-7, with a tentative D call TRBD1 (5 bases). V shed 1 base and J shed 6 bases, with 16 bases lying between them. Germline CDR1 reads SQVTM; CDR2 reads ANQGSEA. This CDR3 has 14 amino acids. The CDR3 DNA sequence: TGCAGCGTTGAAGGGCCCATTTCTAGGGGCGAGCAGTACTTC. Translating it yields CSVEGPISRGEQYF.

V usage is TRBV11-3 and J usage is TRBJ2-1; D gene unclear. V lost 4 bases and J 6 bases, leaving 19 bases between the germline ends. This CDR3 region has 16 residues. The germline V gene has CDR1 SGHNT and CDR2 YENEEA. The CDR3 sequence is CASSSPARLGINEQFF. The CDR3 coding sequence is TGTGCCAGCAGCTCGCCGGCCCGTCTAGGTATCAATGAGCAGTTCTTC.

The chain links TRBV6-1 to TRBJ1-1; D might be TRBD1 (5 bases). CDR1 and CDR2 from the germline V gene are MNHNS and SASEGT. The CDR3 is 15 amino acids. Trimming took 3 bases from V and 4 from J, leaving 15 bases between them. Here the CDR3 reads CASSDMYGGGTEAFF. As DNA, the CDR3 is TGTGCCAGCAGTGACATGTACGGGGGAGGCACTGAAGCTTTCTTT.

This rearrangement joins TRBV19 to TRBJ2-7, with TRBD1 matching 7 bases. Germline CDR1 LNHDA, CDR2 SQIVND (reference sequence). After removal of 6 bases from V and 5 bases from J, the junction contained 13 bases not matched to a gene. CDR3 length: 15 amino acids. CDR3 residues: CASSRDRTLPDEQYF. CDR3 nucleotide sequence: TGTGCCAGTAGCCGGGACAGAACCCTTCCCGACGAGCAGTACTTC. Based on the CDR3 plus reference TRBV19 and TRBJ2-7, the full variable domain is DGGITQSPKYLFRKEGQNVTLSCEQNLNHDAMYWYRQDPGQGLRLIYYSQIVNDFQKGDIAEGYSVSREKKESFPLTVTSAQKNPTAFYLCASSRDRTLPDEQYFGPGTRLTVT.

This CDR3 reads CASQTAGGPGELFF. The CDR3 DNA is TGTGCCAGCCAAACGGCGGGGGGGCCTGGGGAGCTGTTTTTT. The chain has TRBV2 and TRBJ2-2; 9 bases are a match to TRBD2. Losses at the gene ends were 8 bases for V and 8 bases for J; bases not matched to a gene: 9. Germline-derived CDR1 and CDR2 are SNHLY and FYNNEI. The CDR3 is 14 amino acids.

The table lists this clone with a count of one. This rearrangement joins TRBV6-5 to TRBJ1-1; TRBD1 is a possible D gene (5 bases). CDR1 is MNHEY, CDR2 SVGAGI, per germline. Trimming stripped 2 bases from V and 1 base from J, with 11 bases between. The CDR3 extends over 15 amino acids. CDR3 sequence reads: CASSYPGTENTEAFF. The CDR3, as DNA: TGTGCCAGCAGTTACCCCGGGACTGAGAACACTGAAGCTTTCTTT.

The chain uses TRBV29-1 and TRBJ2-3, with TRBD2 as a possible D gene (6 bases). Trimming took off 6 bases at V and 3 bases at J, with 13 bases between the two ends. CDR1 and CDR2 from the germline V gene are SQVTM and ANQGSEA. The CDR3 length is 13 residues. DNA of the CDR3: TGCAGCGTCGCTCCCGGGACTACAGATACGCAGTATTTT. Its translation: CSVAPGTTDTQYF.

The rearrangement uses TRBV30 and TRBJ2-5; TRBD1 matches 8 bases. The end of the DNA aligns better with TRBJ2-7, so the J call may be wrong. The CDR3 totals 15 residues. Germline V gene lookup returns CDR1 GTSNPN and CDR2 SVGIG (reference sequence). CDR3 DNA sequence: TGTGCCTGGAGCGCCGGGACAGGAACCACCTACGAGCAGTACTTC. Its translation is CAWSAGTGTTYEQYF.

The chain uses TRBV7-8 and TRBJ2-1, with unresolved D. Per germline, CDR1 SGHVS and CDR2 FQNEAQ. This CDR3 spans 12 amino acids. The V end was cut by 5 bases, the J end by 8 bases, with 10 bases between. The CDR3 here is CASSPPSDEQFF. The CDR3 DNA reads as TGTGCCAGCAGCCCCCCCTCGGATGAGCAGTTCTTC.

The chain recombines TRBV13 with TRBJ1-5; D is unclear. CDR3 length: 13 residues. Germline CDR1 PRHDT, CDR2 FYEKMQ (reference sequence). Deletions cut 1 base from V and 5 bases from J, with 6 bases between. The CDR3 DNA is TGTGCCAGCAGCTTAGCGCGGGATCAGCCCCAGCATTTT. Translated, it gives CASSLARDQPQHF.

The chain carries TRBV16 and TRBJ2-2, with D perhaps TRBD2 (6 bases). Trimming left V 0 bases short and J 2 bases short, with 10 bases between. The CDR3 contains 16 residues. Germline assignment: CDR1 KGHSY and CDR2 FQNENV. CDR3 protein: CASSQSIGTNTGELFF. The DNA for the CDR3 is TGTGCCAGCAGCCAATCGATCGGGACTAACACCGGGGAGCTGTTTTTT.

This clone was observed a single time. This chain uses TRBV27 with TRBJ2-1, with 10 bases fitting TRBD1. Germline V gives CDR1 MNHEY, CDR2 SMNVEV (reference sequence). This CDR3 region has 15 residues. V trimming: 5 bases; J trimming: 9 bases; junction bases outside the gene matches: 10. The CDR3 sequence: CASSLTGGRRGEQFF. In DNA, the CDR3 is TGTGCCAGCAGTCTGACAGGGGGCAGACGAGGTGAGCAGTTCTTC.

As to this clone: Germline is not matched at one junction end, which may reflect a read error. J is TRBJ2-7 and V is TRBV12-5; the D gene is possibly TRBD1 (5 bases). CDR1 LGHNT and CDR2 FRNRAP come from the germline V gene. CDR3 length: 12 amino acids. The DNA of the CDR3 is TGTGCTAGTGGTTTGGATCTAAGGGGTCCGAACTTC. This translates into CASGLDLRGPNF.

The chain carries TRBV15 and TRBJ1-2; D may be TRBD1 (6 bases). CDR3 length: 13 amino acids. Germline assignment: CDR1 LNHNV and CDR2 YYDKDF (reference sequence). Trimming took off 5 bases at V and 5 bases at J, with 12 bases between the two ends. Here the CDR3 DNA reads TGTGCCACCAGCGGCTCCACAGGGTATGGCTACACCTTC. Protein: CATSGSTGYGYTF.

The V call is TRBV19, the J call TRBJ1-5, with D perhaps matching TRBD1 (6 bases). The V gene lost 6 bases and the J gene lost 5 bases, with 26 bases spanning the gap. CDR3 length equals 18 residues. Germline V lookup: CDR1 LNHDA, CDR2 SQIVND (reference sequence). DNA for the CDR3: TGTGCCAGTAGCGGAACAGGGTTGAGTTCGTGGACTTATCAGCCCCAGCATTTT. Amino acids: CASSGTGLSSWTYQPQHF.

The chain is built from TRBV27 and TRBJ1-1; 9 nucleotides match TRBD1. CDR3 length equals 14 residues. The trim removed 3 bases at V and 4 bases at J, leaving 3 bases unmatched. Germline-derived CDR1 and CDR2 are MNHEY and SMNVEV (reference sequence). CDR3 sequence: CASSFGQGTTEAFF. In nucleotides, the CDR3 is TGTGCCAGCAGTTTTGGACAGGGGACCACTGAAGCTTTCTTT.

The chain is built from TRBV5-1 and TRBJ2-1; maybe TRBD2 (7 bases). Deletions cut 0 bases from V and 5 bases from J, with 12 bases between. Looked up from germline, CDR1 is SGHRS and CDR2 is YFSETQ. The CDR3 contains 15 residues. The CDR3 protein is CASSLARGPNNEQFF. The CDR3 DNA sequence: TGCGCCAGCAGCTTGGCGCGGGGGCCAAACAATGAGCAGTTCTTC.

The rearrangement uses TRBV20-1 and TRBJ1-4; a weak D match, TRBD1 (6 bases). V was clipped by 5 bases and J by 6 bases, with 7 bases between them. Germline lookup yields CDR1 DFQATT and CDR2 SNEGSKA (reference sequence). The CDR3 contains 11 residues. The CDR3 sequence: CSAWTDEKLFF. In DNA form, the CDR3 reads TGCAGTGCTTGGACAGATGAAAAACTGTTTTTT.

Concerning this clone: Other DNA sequences in the sample encode the same CDR3. The chain links TRBV5-4 to TRBJ2-2; D perhaps matches TRBD2 (6 bases). Looked up from germline, CDR1 is SGHNT and CDR2 is YYREEE (reference sequence). This CDR3 is built from 14 residues. The V end lost 1 base, the J end lost 4 bases, and 8 bases lay between the germline ends. Here the CDR3 reads CASSLPAGTGELFF. CDR3 DNA sequence: TGTGCCAGCAGCTTGCCAGCGGGCACCGGGGAGCTGTTTTTT.

This clone was detected a few times. The CDR3, as DNA: TGTGCCAGCAGCCCAACAGGGGGCCCTTCTCCGGCTAACTATGGCTACACCTTC. It yields the protein CASSPTGGPSPANYGYTF. The rearrangement links TRBV7-9 to TRBJ1-2; 9 nucleotides align to TRBD1. The CDR3 extends over 18 amino acids. The junction had 13 bases not matched to a gene; V was cut back by 5 bases and J by 0 bases. Germline-derived CDR1 and CDR2 are SEHNR and FQNEAQ (reference sequence).

This chain uses TRBV5-1 with TRBJ2-5; TRBD2 is a possible D gene (5 bases). Looked up from germline, CDR1 is SGHRS and CDR2 is YFSETQ. The CDR3 sequence is 14 residues long. V lost 0 bases to trimming and J lost 2 bases, with 8 bases between them. CDR3 region: CASSLESGQETQYF. The CDR3 nucleotides are TGCGCCAGCAGCTTGGAGTCGGGACAAGAGACCCAGTACTTC.

The chain is built from TRBV6-1 and TRBJ2-7; D is unclear. Germline V gene sequence: CDR1 MNHNS, CDR2 SASEGT. The CDR3 has 12 amino acids. Trimming pared 2 bases from V and 3 bases from J, leaving 5 bases between. For the CDR3, the DNA is TGTGCCAGCAGTGAATTCATCTACGAGCAGTACTTC. Its protein is CASSEFIYEQYF.

This clone was found once. The chain has TRBV19 and TRBJ1-2; 10 nucleotides align to TRBD1. This CDR3 region has 13 residues. Germline V CDR1 and CDR2: LNHDA, SQIVND (reference sequence). J lost 4 bases, V lost 7 bases, and 3 bases had no gene match. The CDR3 bases are TGTGCCAGTACCGGGACAGGGGTCTATGGCTACACCTTC. The encoded protein is CASTGTGVYGYTF.

The J gene is TRBJ2-3, the V gene TRBV25-1, with D perhaps matching TRBD1 (5 bases). The CDR3 has 17 amino acids. Trimming removed 5 bases at V and 1 base at J, with 19 bases between. Germline CDR1 and CDR2: MGHDK and SYGVNS. This chain's CDR3 is CASSQPAGFRGTDTQYF. Here the CDR3 DNA reads TGTGCCAGCAGTCAACCAGCAGGCTTCAGGGGCACAGATACGCAGTATTTT. Full variable domain (missing parts from reference TRBV25-1 and TRBJ2-3): EADIYQTPRYLVIGTGKKITLECSQTMGHDKMYWYQQDPGMELHLIHYSYGVNSTEKGDLSSESTVSRIRTEHFPLTLESARPSHTSQYLCASSQPAGFRGTDTQYFGPGTRLTVL.

The rearrangement uses TRBV7-9 and TRBJ2-1; D uncertain. V lost 1 base and J lost 0, with 7 bases in between. The CDR3 contains 15 residues. Germline CDR1 SEHNR, CDR2 FQNEAQ (reference sequence). The CDR3: CASSLGESSYNEQFF. The CDR3 bases are TGTGCCAGCAGCTTAGGCGAGAGCTCCTACAATGAGCAGTTCTTC.

This clone was seen once. The rearrangement joins TRBV2 to TRBJ2-7; D is perhaps TRBD1 (5 bases). This CDR3 has 14 amino acids. V gave up 3 bases and J gave up 2 bases, with 11 bases separating them. The germline V gene has CDR1 SNHLY and CDR2 FYNNEI. CDR3 nucleotides: TGTGCCAGCAGTGAGGTCAGGGCAACCTACGAGCAGTACTTC. Translated, it gives CASSEVRATYEQYF.

CDR3 DNA sequence: TGTGCCAGCAGCGTAGTTTTTCCCGATCAGCCCCAGCATTTT. Amino acids: CASSVVFPDQPQHF. This sequence joins TRBV9 and TRBJ1-5; D remains unclear. The germline V gene has CDR1 SGDLS and CDR2 YYNGEE. The CDR3 runs to 14 residues. V lost 0 bases and J 5 bases, leaving 9 bases between the germline ends.

This chain links TRBV10-3 with TRBJ2-5, with 11 bases lining up with TRBD2. The CDR3 totals 15 residues. CDR1 and CDR2 from the germline V gene are ENHRY and SYGVKD. The V and J ends lost 2 bases and 3 bases, in that order; junction bases with no gene match: 2. CDR3 sequence reads: CAISEGTSGKETQYF. Written as DNA, the CDR3 is TGTGCCATCAGTGAGGGGACTAGCGGAAAAGAGACCCAGTACTTC.